This paragraph reports one T cell receptor beta chain. Its antigen is unidentified. The germline V gene has CDR1 SGHTA and CDR2 FQGNSA. The ends lost 4 bases at V and 7 bases at J; junction bases unmatched: 6. This CDR3 contains 14 residues. The sample belongs to a study of cytomegalovirus exposure and HLA in healthy donors. General study findings and limits: The majority of TCR sequences were rare, yet some public TCRs appeared in many donors. A list of 164 TCR beta chains associated with cytomegalovirus was given. In vitro, three CMV-associated chains proved specific for CMV antigens.

Using immunoSEQ multiplex PCR, the repertoire was profiled, and TCRdb retains in-frame clones only, with some absent. The table shows fewer than 150,000 clones, with 88% occurring only once. This sequence originates from a woman aged 18-29 years in good health and CMV-seropositive. The rearrangement joins TRBV7-2 to TRBJ2-3, with 9 bases that match TRBD2. Sample: PBMCs. In DNA form, the CDR3 reads TGTGCCAGCAGCTCCCAGCGGGAGGTCTATACGCAGTATTTT. Translated: CASSSQREVYTQYF.